This T cell receptor (beta chain) was obtained from a study of blood T cell repertoires in COVID-19. As for the study in general: COVID-19 samples, acute and convalescent, were from the United States, Italy and Spain.

The CDR3 sequence is 15 residues long. V was cut by 3 bases and J by 0 bases, with 15 bases left in between. CDR1 and CDR2 (germline): DFQATT, SNEGSKA (reference sequence). In the authors' methods: Reference gene primer amplification gave nucleated cell count estimates. Data came from immunoSEQ multiplex PCR; TCRdb stores just in-frame clones and leaves some out. The V and J calls and the clone size are those of that table, but D and trimming were determined from the DNA. Here the sample spans fewer than 300,000 clones, over 80% being singletons. Material for sequencing was peripheral blood. This receptor was taken from a woman aged 65 to 85 with active or convalescent COVID-19. The chain uses TRBV20-1 and TRBJ2-7, with a possible D match to TRBD2 (6 bases). The CDR3 region is CSASGSGKSSYEQYF. As DNA, the CDR3 is TGCAGTGCTAGTGGTAGCGGAAAGAGCTCCTACGAGCAGTACTTC.